Shown below are 22 T cell receptor beta chains from a single sample sequenced in a study of control samples from healthy donors and cancer patients. Method: immunoSEQ multiplex PCR; TCRdb's copy keeps in-frame clones and lacks some. The table shows about 150,000 clones, with 91% occurring only once. The sample taken for sequencing was blood. Receptors originate from a man aged 25 to 40 in good health.

The chain links TRBV18 to TRBJ2-3, with no clear D. CDR1 is KGHSH and CDR2 is LQKENI in the germline V gene. There are 13 residues in the CDR3. Trimming took off 3 bases at V and 3 bases at J, with 7 bases between the two ends. CDR3 in DNA: TGTGCCAGCTCACCCCTGACTACAGATACGCAGTATTTT. Amino acids: CASSPLTTDTQYF.

CDR3 region: CAWSASDTQYF. CDR3 DNA sequence: TGTGCCTGGAGCGCCTCGGATACGCAGTATTTT. V and J are TRBV30 and TRBJ2-3; no clear D. The CDR3 length is 11 residues. CDR1 is GTSNPN and CDR2 is SVGIG in the germline V gene (reference sequence). With 3 bases removed from V and 6 bases from J, the gap between germline ends came to 7 bases.

CDR3 loop: CASSHSTGGTEAFF. For the CDR3, the DNA is TGTGCCAGCAGCCATTCCACAGGGGGAACTGAAGCTTTCTTT. The chain employs TRBV3-1 (or the pseudogene TRBV3-2) and TRBJ1-1; 8 positions match TRBD1. CDR1 and CDR2 from the germline V gene are LGHDT and YNNKEL (reference sequence). The CDR3 spans 14 residues. J gave up 5 bases and V 3 bases, and 5 bases lay outside the gene matches.

The chain is built from TRBV5-4 and TRBJ2-1; tentatively, D is TRBD2 (7 bases). The CDR3 extends over 17 amino acids. With 5 bases removed from V and 1 base from J, the gap between germline ends came to 19 bases. The germline CDR1 and CDR2 sequences are SGHNT and YYREEE (reference sequence). The CDR3 loop reads CASSNGGGGRSYNEQFF. In nucleotides, the CDR3 is TGTGCCAGCAGTAACGGCGGGGGCGGACGATCCTACAATGAGCAGTTCTTC.

The V and J genes are TRBV5-6 and TRBJ2-2; D gene ambiguous. V was clipped by 0 bases and J by 4 bases, with 4 bases between them. From germline, CDR1 is SGHDT and CDR2 YYEEEE. The CDR3 length is 13 residues. CDR3 residues: CASSLGVTGELFF. The CDR3 DNA follows: TGTGCCAGCAGCTTGGGGGTCACCGGGGAGCTGTTTTTT.

The V call is TRBV27, the J call TRBJ2-2; D might be TRBD2 (6 bases). CDR1 MNHEY and CDR2 SMNVEV come from the germline V gene (reference sequence). The CDR3 covers 16 residues. V lost 1 base and J lost 6, with 15 bases in between. The DNA for the CDR3 is TGTGCCAGCAGTTTATGGCGGGGTTGGGAGCCCGGGGAGCTGTTTTTT. Protein product: CASSLWRGWEPGELFF.

V gene TRBV4-1 combines with J gene TRBJ1-4; 11 bases are a match to TRBD1. This CDR3 has 16 residues. Unmatched junction bases numbered 4, after V lost 0 bases and J lost 7 bases. Germline V gene sequence: CDR1 MGHRA, CDR2 YSYEKL. CDR3 DNA sequence: TGCGCCAGCAGCCAAGATCGGGGACAGGGGGGTGAAAAACTGTTTTTT. Its protein product is CASSQDRGQGGEKLFF.

The V and J genes are TRBV6-5 and TRBJ2-7, with 7 nucleotides matching TRBD1. The CDR3 length is 15 residues. CDR1 and CDR2 (germline): MNHEY, SVGAGI. With V trimmed by 4 bases and J by 2 bases, 8 bases remained unmatched. The CDR3, as DNA: TGTGCCAGCAGTTCCTCCGGGACAGAGGCCTACGAGCAGTACTTC. This gives the protein CASSSSGTEAYEQYF.

This rearrangement joins TRBV27 to TRBJ1-1; D remains ambiguous. The germline CDR1 and CDR2 sequences are MNHEY and SMNVEV (reference sequence). Trimming pared 5 bases from V and 0 bases from J, leaving 7 bases between. The CDR3 has 13 residues. The chain's CDR3 is CASSTALNTEAFF. DNA of the CDR3: TGTGCCAGCAGTACAGCATTGAACACTGAAGCTTTCTTT.

The genes are TRBV29-1 and TRBJ1-5; the match to TRBD1 covers 7 bases. Germline V gene sequence: CDR1 SQVTM, CDR2 ANQGSEA. CDR3 length equals 13 residues. With 6 bases clipped from V and 7 bases from J, the junction kept 9 bases outside the gene matches. CDR3 sequence reads: CSVLTGVGQPQHF. In DNA form, the CDR3 reads TGCAGCGTGCTTACAGGGGTGGGACAGCCCCAGCATTTT. The full variable domain, with the rest looked up from reference TRBV29-1 and TRBJ1-5, is SAVISQKPSRDICQRGTSLTIQCQVDSQVTMMFWYRQQPGQSLTLIATANQGSEATYESGFVIDKFPISRPNLTFSTLTVSNMSPEDSSIYLCSVLTGVGQPQHFGDGTRLSIL.

The chain recombines TRBV12-5 with TRBJ1-5, with D unclear. Germline CDR1 reads LGHNT; CDR2 reads FRNRAP. The ends were cut back, 7 bases at V and 0 bases at J, with 7 bases in the middle. CDR3 length: 13 residues. The CDR3 region is CASAMNSNQPQHF. The CDR3 DNA follows: TGTGCTAGTGCCATGAATAGCAATCAGCCCCAGCATTTT.

The genes are TRBV28 and TRBJ2-7; TRBD2 aligns across 8 bases. Trimming took 3 bases from V and 2 from J; bases not matched to a gene: 6. Germline V lookup: CDR1 MDHEN, CDR2 SYDVKM. There are 15 residues in the CDR3. CDR3 nucleotides: TGTGCCAGCAGTTTTCGGGGGGGCCGGGCCTACGAGCAGTACTTC. Its translation: CASSFRGGRAYEQYF.

The chain combines TRBV2 with TRBJ1-5; weak D call: TRBD1 (5 bases). This CDR3 is 14 amino acids long. CDR1 is SNHLY, CDR2 FYNNEI, per germline. V dropped 8 bases and J dropped 0 bases, with 11 bases sitting between them. Here the CDR3 reads CASSGLSSNQPQHF. CDR3 DNA: TGTGCCAGCTCGGGGCTATCTAGCAATCAGCCCCAGCATTTT.

The rearrangement joins TRBV5-1 to TRBJ2-6; no definite D call. Trimming took off 0 bases at V and 4 bases at J, with 8 bases between the two ends. The germline CDR1 and CDR2 sequences are SGHRS and YFSETQ. The CDR3 consists of 15 residues. The CDR3 is CASSLVLTGANVLTF. The CDR3 nucleotides read TGCGCCAGCAGCTTGGTTCTTACCGGGGCCAACGTCCTGACTTTC.

This clone occurred once. The chain has TRBV29-1 and TRBJ1-2; 12 nucleotides agree with TRBD1. The CDR3 runs to 13 residues. V dropped 6 bases and J dropped 7; count of bases not matched to a gene: 6. The germline V gene has CDR1 SQVTM and CDR2 ANQGSEA. CDR3 sequence (DNA): TGCAGCGTAACATGGGGACAGGGGGCTGGCTACACCTTC. Encoded protein: CSVTWGQGAGYTF.

The chain carries TRBV14 and TRBJ1-2; 11 positions match TRBD1. CDR3 length: 14 amino acids. The germline gives CDR1 SGHDN, CDR2 FVKESK. With 6 bases clipped from V and 7 bases from J, the junction kept 7 bases outside the gene matches. CDR3 coding DNA: TGTGCCAGCAGTGCGGACAGGGGGCGGCTTGGCTACACCTTC. Encoded protein: CASSADRGRLGYTF.

The chain couples TRBV5-5 to TRBJ2-7; 9 bases are shared with TRBD1. From germline, CDR1 is SGHKS and CDR2 YYEKEE (reference sequence). J gave up 3 bases and V 0 bases, and 1 base lay outside the gene matches. The CDR3 consists of 14 residues. In nucleotides, the CDR3 is TGTGCCAGCAGCTTGGGACAGGGGGACTACGAGCAGTACTTC. Translating it yields CASSLGQGDYEQYF.

This rearrangement joins TRBV28 to TRBJ2-7; possible D gene TRBD2, 5 bases. Trimming shortened V by 8 bases and J by 1 base, and 9 bases separated the two germline ends. Germline V lookup: CDR1 MDHEN, CDR2 SYDVKM. The CDR3 loop spans 12 amino acids. CDR3 amino acids: CASPEGSYEQYF. The DNA of the CDR3 is TGTGCCAGCCCCGAGGGTTCCTACGAGCAGTACTTC.

The chain combines TRBV11-2 with TRBJ1-1, with D possibly TRBD1 on 5 matching bases. Between the trimmed V and J ends, which lost 0 bases and 0 bases, there was a span of 8 bases. The CDR3 is 15 residues long. Germline V CDR1 and CDR2: SGHAT, FQNNGV. CDR3 residues: CASSLDGTVNTEAFF. The CDR3 DNA follows: TGTGCCAGCAGCTTAGATGGGACGGTGAACACTGAAGCTTTCTTT.

In this sample, this clone turned up once. V and J are TRBV7-2 and TRBJ1-1, with TRBD1 identical over 9 bases. The V gene end was trimmed by 0 bases and the J gene end by 11 bases; junction bases not matched to a gene: 7. The CDR3 consists of 14 residues. Per germline, CDR1 SGHTA and CDR2 FQGNSA. The CDR3 spells CASSLATGGRMAFF. CDR3 sequence (DNA): TGTGCCAGCAGCTTAGCTACAGGGGGCAGAATGGCTTTCTTT.

The V and J genes are TRBV30 and TRBJ1-3; TRBD1 matches 7 bases. Losses at the gene ends were 2 bases for V and 2 bases for J; bases not matched to a gene: 6. The germline CDR1 and CDR2 sequences are GTSNPN and SVGIG (reference sequence). This CDR3 spans 15 amino acids. CDR3 protein: CAWSHTTGAGNTIYF. The CDR3 DNA is TGTGCCTGGAGTCACACCACAGGGGCTGGAAACACCATATATTTT.

The chain carries TRBV2 and TRBJ2-2; 7 bases are a match to TRBD1. V lost 6 bases and J lost 1; bases outside the gene matches: 2. The germline CDR1 and CDR2 sequences are SNHLY and FYNNEI. This CDR3 spans 14 amino acids. The CDR3 nucleotides read TGTGCCAGCAGAGGACAGGAGAACACCGGGGAGCTGTTTTTT. It yields the protein CASRGQENTGELFF.